The present T cell receptor (beta chain) was sequenced within a study of blood T cell repertoires in COVID-19. Study at large: T cells, B-cell-depleted T cells, or PBMCs supplied cDNA or gDNA.

Trimming removed 4 bases from V and 2 bases from J, with 14 bases in between. In germline, CDR1 is LGHNA, CDR2 YSLEER. The CDR3 extends over 15 amino acids. Clones were sequenced by immunoSEQ multiplex PCR, and TCRdb holds only the in-frame ones, with some missing. The data contain about 230,000 clones, about 90% of them singletons. The source is a woman between 45 and 60 years old in a cohort exposed to, infected with or recovered from COVID-19 (not recorded which). The specimen sequenced was PBMCs or T cells enriched from blood (not recorded which). The V gene is TRBV4-3, the J gene TRBJ1-2; a possible D gene is TRBD1 (6 bases). CDR3 nucleotide sequence: TGCGCCAGCAGCCCCCGAGAGGGGGTCAACTATGGCTACACCTTC. Translated: CASSPREGVNYGYTF.